One sample yielded the 20 T cell receptor beta chains listed below, sequenced in a study of T cells after yellow fever vaccination. TCRdb processed the 5' RACE reads anew with MiXCR; each CDR3 protein has one entry. The sample shows 95,000 to 150,000 distinct CDR3 sequences, approximately 14% of them seen only once. Sequencing used CD8+ T cells sorted from PBMCs, obtained 5 days after the yellow fever booster vaccination. These TCRs come from a man younger than 35 who received the YFV17D yellow fever vaccine.

This clonotype came up a few times. The gene calls are TRBV4-1 and TRBJ1-6, with 9 bases that match TRBD1. CDR3 size: 15 residues. V shed 3 bases, J shed 5 bases, and the junction held 2 bases outside the gene matches. Per the germline V gene, CDR1 is MGHRA and CDR2 is YSYEKL. The CDR3 coding sequence is TGCGCCAGCAGCCATGGACAGGGGAATAATTCACCCCTCCACTTT. Translated, it gives CASSHGQGNNSPLHF.

This clonotype has a count of ten or more. The chain carries TRBV15 and TRBJ2-2; D not resolved. The CDR3 consists of 15 residues. CDR1 and CDR2 (germline): LNHNV, YYDKDF (reference sequence). V lost 0 bases and J lost 3, with 8 bases in between. CDR3 amino acids: CATSRDRTHTGELFF. CDR3 DNA sequence: TGTGCCACCAGCAGAGATCGGACCCACACCGGGGAGCTGTTTTTT.

The chain recombines TRBV10-3 with TRBJ2-1, with a possible D match to TRBD1 (6 bases). The CDR3 consists of 15 residues. Germline V gene lookup returns CDR1 ENHRY and CDR2 SYGVKD. V was trimmed by 2 bases and J by 6 bases, leaving 14 bases between them. The CDR3 region has the DNA TGTGCCATCAGTGAGCCAGGGGCGACAGGCAATGAGCAGTTCTTC. It translates to CAISEPGATGNEQFF.

The V call is TRBV19, the J call TRBJ2-1; TRBD2 might be the D (7 bases). V dropped 3 bases and J dropped 7 bases, with 16 bases sitting between them. Germline V CDR1 and CDR2: LNHDA, SQIVND (reference sequence). The CDR3 sequence is 15 residues long. The CDR3 is CASSIGGGASNEQFF. CDR3 nucleotides: TGTGCCAGTAGTATCGGTGGGGGGGCGAGTAATGAGCAGTTCTTC.

The chain employs TRBV4-3 and TRBJ2-7; D may be TRBD2 (6 bases). This CDR3 is 13 amino acids long. CDR1 and CDR2 from the germline V gene are LGHNA and YSLEER. Deletions cut 0 bases from V and 4 bases from J, with 7 bases between. The CDR3 DNA reads as TGCGCCAGCAGCCAAGATCGGGGGTACGAGCAGTACTTC. Protein sequence: CASSQDRGYEQYF.

CDR3 residues: CASSYGQGSYNEQFF. The CDR3 coding sequence is TGTGCCAGCAGCTATGGACAGGGCTCCTACAATGAGCAGTTCTTC. The chain joins TRBV5-4 to TRBJ2-1, with 8 bases that match TRBD1. Germline CDR1 reads SGHNT; CDR2 reads YYREEE (reference sequence). The CDR3 spans 15 residues. Germline trimming cut 3 bases from V and 0 bases from J; bases unmatched to any gene: 2.

This clonotype was counted ten times or more. This chain uses TRBV20-1 with TRBJ2-7; D might be TRBD2 (6 bases). The CDR3 is 15 residues long. Germline-derived CDR1 and CDR2 are DFQATT and SNEGSKA (reference sequence). Trimming removed 6 bases from V and 0 bases from J, with 18 bases in between. CDR3 loop: CSAMWAEGPSYEQYF. CDR3 nucleotides: TGCAGTGCAATGTGGGCGGAGGGCCCCTCCTACGAGCAGTACTTC.

The chain is built from TRBV7-8 and TRBJ2-3; weak D call: TRBD2 (6 bases). V gave up 5 bases and J gave up 7 bases, with 13 bases separating them. Per germline, CDR1 SGHVS and CDR2 FQNEAQ. The CDR3 spans 13 residues. CDR3 region: CASSVVGDYTQYF. The DNA of the CDR3 is TGTGCCAGCAGCGTAGTAGGGGACTATACGCAGTATTTT.

V and J are TRBV5-6 and TRBJ2-1, with 9 positions matching TRBD1. CDR3 length: 13 residues. Per germline, CDR1 SGHDT and CDR2 YYEEEE. J was trimmed by 8 bases and V by 3 bases; bases with no gene match: 3. CDR3 sequence reads: CASSSDRGYEQFF. The CDR3 nucleotides are TGTGCCAGCAGCTCGGACAGGGGCTATGAGCAGTTCTTC.

This chain joins TRBV4-3 and TRBJ1-1; D is unresolved. Germline V gene lookup returns CDR1 LGHNA and CDR2 YSLEER. The CDR3 is made up of 14 amino acids. V was shortened by 2 bases and J by 0 bases, with 7 bases between the two germline ends. CDR3 DNA sequence: TGCGCCAGCAGCCAACAACAGATGAACACTGAAGCTTTCTTT. Translated, it gives CASSQQQMNTEAFF.

This clonotype was detected many times. V usage is TRBV3-1 and J usage is TRBJ2-1, with 7 bases aligning to TRBD2. The CDR3 runs to 16 residues. V trimming: 1 base; J trimming: 4 bases; junction bases outside the gene matches: 7. Looked up from germline, CDR1 is LGHDT and CDR2 is YNNKEL (reference sequence). The CDR3 reads CASSQGSLAAYNEQFF. In nucleotides, the CDR3 is TGTGCCAGCAGCCAAGGTAGTCTAGCGGCGTACAATGAGCAGTTCTTC.

The chain employs TRBV7-2 and TRBJ2-5; unclear D gene. The CDR3 covers 16 residues. Germline V gives CDR1 SGHTA, CDR2 FQGNSA. Trimming shortened V by 2 bases and J by 2 bases, and 15 bases separated the two germline ends. The CDR3 DNA reads as TGTGCCAGCAGCTTACTTTTTCCAAGTAAGCAAGAGACCCAGTACTTC. It codes for CASSLLFPSKQETQYF.

This clonotype came up a few times. The V and J genes are TRBV6-6 and TRBJ1-5; D perhaps matches TRBD1 (5 bases). CDR3 length: 16 residues. Per the germline V gene, CDR1 is MNHNY and CDR2 is SVGAGI (reference sequence). Trimming cost V 1 base and J 0 bases, with 10 bases left between them. In DNA form, the CDR3 reads TGTGCCAGCAGTTACTTGATAGGACATAGCAATCAGCCCCAGCATTTT. It is translated as CASSYLIGHSNQPQHF.

This chain connects TRBV6-5 to TRBJ1-1; TRBD1 might be the D (6 bases). V was clipped by 0 bases and J by 2 bases, with 10 bases between them. The germline CDR1 and CDR2 sequences are MNHEY and SVGAGI. This CDR3 contains 15 residues. This chain's CDR3 is CASSYSRGLNTEAFF. For the CDR3, the DNA is TGTGCCAGCAGTTACTCGCGGGGGCTAAACACTGAAGCTTTCTTT.

Ten or more counts support this clonotype. The J gene is TRBJ2-3, the V gene TRBV9; no definite D call. Germline-derived CDR1 and CDR2 are SGDLS and YYNGEE. The CDR3 consists of 15 residues. Trimming removed 2 bases from V and 8 bases from J, with 18 bases in between. Written as DNA, the CDR3 is TGTGCCAGCAGCGTGGCTGACCCCGGCGTGGGTACGCAGTATTTT. Residues: CASSVADPGVGTQYF.

This clonotype was seen more than once but under ten times. The chain employs TRBV28 and TRBJ1-1; D is perhaps TRBD1 (5 bases). Germline V gives CDR1 MDHEN, CDR2 SYDVKM. V dropped 7 bases and J dropped 4 bases, with 16 bases sitting between them. The CDR3 has 14 amino acids. This CDR3 reads CASKIQVWGTEAFF. The CDR3 DNA follows: TGTGCCAGCAAAATACAGGTTTGGGGCACTGAAGCTTTCTTT.

This clonotype was detected a few times. The gene calls are TRBV4-1 and TRBJ1-4, with D unresolved. CDR3 length equals 15 residues. The germline V gene encodes CDR1 MGHRA and CDR2 YSYEKL. V was pared by 0 bases and J by 5 bases, with 10 bases between. The CDR3 here is CASSQDSGENEKLFF. The CDR3 DNA reads TGCGCCAGCAGCCAAGATTCGGGAGAAAATGAAAAACTGTTTTTT.

V and J are TRBV12-3 or TRBV12-4 and TRBJ2-1; weak D call: TRBD1 (5 bases). V was cut by 6 bases and J by 7 bases, with 13 bases left in between. This CDR3 contains 13 residues. The CDR3 protein is CASSVGRVNEQFF. CDR3 nucleotide sequence: TGTGCCAGCAGCGTAGGCAGGGTGAATGAGCAGTTCTTC.

There are a few counts of this clonotype. The gene calls are TRBV29-1 and TRBJ2-5, with TRBD2 matching 10 bases. After removal of 2 bases from V and 4 bases from J, the junction contained 4 bases not matched to a gene. CDR1 SQVTM and CDR2 ANQGSEA come from the germline V gene. The CDR3 contains 14 residues. The CDR3 bases are TGCAGCGTTGAAAAGCGGGGGGGCGGAGAGACCCAGTACTTC. It translates to CSVEKRGGGETQYF. The full variable domain, completed using reference TRBV29-1 and TRBJ2-5, is SAVISQKPSRDICQRGTSLTIQCQVDSQVTMMFWYRQQPGQSLTLIATANQGSEATYESGFVIDKFPISRPNLTFSTLTVSNMSPEDSSIYLCSVEKRGGGETQYFGPGTRLLVL.

In this sample, this clonotype turned up a few times. The V and J genes are TRBV6-5 and TRBJ2-5; D is unresolved. Germline V lookup: CDR1 MNHEY, CDR2 SVGAGI. CDR3 length: 14 amino acids. Trimming removed 0 bases from V and 1 base from J, with 6 bases in between. The DNA of the CDR3 is TGTGCCAGCAGTTACTCCGGGTTCCAAGAGACCCAGTACTTC. Protein product: CASSYSGFQETQYF.